Below, one T cell receptor (beta chain) is given with its context. It has no known antigen specificity. No base quality values were provided; no much bigger clone lies one nucleotide off. The sample's time point label, in plain terms: more than 35 days after influenza vaccine administration. V and J are trimmed by 0 bases and 0 bases, and the gene matches miss 14 bases of the junction. Via the germline V gene, CDR1 is LGHNA and CDR2 YSLEER. The CDR3 runs 20 amino acids, cysteine and phenylalanine included. Solely the CDR3 DNA is kept, with 60 bases framed from the first base. This record comes from a study of response to subunit inactivated influenza vaccine (dated by TCRdb to the late 2010s). In terms of the full investigation: Deep quantitative T cell receptor repertoire profiling was used in the study to track responses to a trivalent subunit inactivated influenza vaccine.

Overall study results and their limits: According to the authors, only a limited number of new T cells may be recruited by each seasonal influenza vaccination.

The library was prepared using RT-PCR. Data came from an Illumina HiSeq 2500. The public reads were reanalyzed by TCRdb: fastp trimming at Q25, MiXCR alignment, in-frame beta chains only. CDR3 protein duplicates are merged, each entry listing the most common genes and DNA. The table for this sample lists about half a million distinct CDR3 sequences; 9.5% to 13% of them were counted only once. Of the sample, more than 10% falls within the top ten clones. The sample here was PBMCs from blood, taken 35 to 45 days after vaccination. The source of this sequence is a man between 50 and 59 years old who received an inactivated influenza vaccine. Donor details come from another sample of the same person, matched by shared clones. The chain joins TRBV4-3 to TRBJ2-4, with 7 central nucleotides matching TRBD2. The DNA sequence is as follows: TGCGCCAGCAGCCAAGAACCCCCGTTTACTAGCGTGCTAGCCAAAAACATTCAGTACTTC. Translation gives CASSQEPPFTSVLAKNIQYF.